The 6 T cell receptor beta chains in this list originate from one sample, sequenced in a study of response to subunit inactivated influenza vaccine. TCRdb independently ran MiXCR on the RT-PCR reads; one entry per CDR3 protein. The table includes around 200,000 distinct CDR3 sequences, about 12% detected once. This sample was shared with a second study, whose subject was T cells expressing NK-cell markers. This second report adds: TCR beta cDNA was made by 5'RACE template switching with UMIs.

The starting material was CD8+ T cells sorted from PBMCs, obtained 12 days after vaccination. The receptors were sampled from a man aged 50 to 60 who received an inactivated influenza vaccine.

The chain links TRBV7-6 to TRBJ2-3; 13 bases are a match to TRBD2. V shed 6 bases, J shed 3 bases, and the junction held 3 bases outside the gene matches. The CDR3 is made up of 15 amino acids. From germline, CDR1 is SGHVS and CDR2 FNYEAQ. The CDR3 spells CASSWTSGRTDTQYF. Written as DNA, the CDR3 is TGTGCCAGCAGTTGGACTAGCGGGAGAACAGATACGCAGTATTTT.

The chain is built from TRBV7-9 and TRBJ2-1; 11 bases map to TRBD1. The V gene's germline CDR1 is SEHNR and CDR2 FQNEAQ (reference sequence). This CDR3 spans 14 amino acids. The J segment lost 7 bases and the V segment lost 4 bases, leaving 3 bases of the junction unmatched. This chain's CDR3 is CASSSGQGDNEQFF. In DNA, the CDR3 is TGTGCCAGCAGCTCGGGACAGGGGGATAATGAGCAGTTCTTC.

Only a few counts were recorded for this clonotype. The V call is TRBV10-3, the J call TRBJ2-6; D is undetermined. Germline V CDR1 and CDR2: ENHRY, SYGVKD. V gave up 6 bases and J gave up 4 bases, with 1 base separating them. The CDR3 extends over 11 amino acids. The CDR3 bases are TGTGCCATCAGGGGGGCCAACGTCCTGACTTTC. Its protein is CAIRGANVLTF.

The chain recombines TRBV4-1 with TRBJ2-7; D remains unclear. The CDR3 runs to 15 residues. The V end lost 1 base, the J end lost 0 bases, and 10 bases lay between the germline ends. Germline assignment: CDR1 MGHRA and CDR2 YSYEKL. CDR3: CASSQGQVNSYEQYF. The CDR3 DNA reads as TGCGCCAGCAGCCAAGGTCAGGTTAACTCCTACGAGCAGTACTTC.

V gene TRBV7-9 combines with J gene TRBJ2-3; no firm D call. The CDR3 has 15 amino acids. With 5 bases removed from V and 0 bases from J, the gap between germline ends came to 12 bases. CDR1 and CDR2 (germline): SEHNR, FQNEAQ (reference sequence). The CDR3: CASSPRVYSTDTQYF. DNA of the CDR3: TGTGCCAGCAGCCCACGGGTCTATAGCACAGATACGCAGTATTTT.

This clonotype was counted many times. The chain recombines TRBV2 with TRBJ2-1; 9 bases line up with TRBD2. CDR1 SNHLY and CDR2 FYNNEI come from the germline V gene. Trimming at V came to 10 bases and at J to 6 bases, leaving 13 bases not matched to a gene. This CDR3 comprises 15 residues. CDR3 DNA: TGTGCCACGCCCAGATCAGCGGGAGGAGGCAATGAGCAGTTCTTC. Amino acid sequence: CATPRSAGGGNEQFF.